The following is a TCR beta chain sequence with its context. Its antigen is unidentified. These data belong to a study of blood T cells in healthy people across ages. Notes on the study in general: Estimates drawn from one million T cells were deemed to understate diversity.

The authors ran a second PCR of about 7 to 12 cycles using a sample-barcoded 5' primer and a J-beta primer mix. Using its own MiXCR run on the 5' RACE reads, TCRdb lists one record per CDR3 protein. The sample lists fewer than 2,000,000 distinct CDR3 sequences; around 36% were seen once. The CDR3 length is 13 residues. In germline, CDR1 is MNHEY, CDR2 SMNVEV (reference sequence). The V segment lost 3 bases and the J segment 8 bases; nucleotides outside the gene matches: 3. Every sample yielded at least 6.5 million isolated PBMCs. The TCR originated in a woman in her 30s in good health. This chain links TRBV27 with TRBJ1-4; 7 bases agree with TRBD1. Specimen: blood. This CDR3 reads CASSLGQPEKLFF. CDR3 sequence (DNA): TGTGCCAGCAGTTTGGGACAGCCCGAAAAACTGTTTTTT.